This is a list of T cell receptor beta chains from one sample in a study of regulatory T cells in long-lasting Graves disease. TCRdb re-derived calls from the multiplex PCR reads in MiXCR, one entry per CDR3 protein. The sample has 420,000 or so distinct CDR3 sequences, about 17% seen once. A further study also used this sample, focusing on T cells in Graves' hyperthyroidism and ophthalmopathy.

This specimen was peripheral blood mononuclear cells (PBMCs), taken at new diagnosis, from a patient treated with antithyroid drugs. The receptors stem from a woman in her late teens or twenties with Graves disease. CDR3s include the opening cysteine and the closing phenylalanine or tryptophan. Each record gives: V gene, clone size, D gene, J gene, CDR3 protein, CDR3 DNA. D genes are given only for firm matches. Some rows mark clone size as missing; the rest say once, few, many or name a class of expanded clone.

V gene: TRBV7-8
clone size: -
D gene: -
J gene: TRBJ1-5
CDR3 protein: CASSLSPSNQPQHF
CDR3 DNA: TGTGCCAGCAGCTTAAGCCCGAGCAATCAGCCCCAGCATTTT

V gene: TRBV4-1
clone size: -
D gene: -
J gene: TRBJ2-6
CDR3 protein: CASSPTGATGANVLTF
CDR3 DNA: TGCGCCAGCAGCCCAACGGGGGCAACTGGGGCCAACGTCCTGACTTTC

V gene: TRBV7-9
clone size: -
D gene: -
J gene: TRBJ1-6
CDR3 protein: CASSFGTRPDNSPLHF
CDR3 DNA: TGTGCCAGCAGCTTTGGTACCCGACCGGATAATTCACCCCTCCACTTT

V gene: TRBV2
clone size: -
D gene: TRBD1
J gene: TRBJ1-3
CDR3 protein: CASSRQGGVSGNTIYF
CDR3 DNA: TGTGCCAGCAGTAGACAGGGAGGAGTATCTGGAAACACCATATATTTT

V gene: TRBV6-9
clone size: many
D gene: -
J gene: TRBJ2-1
CDR3 protein: CASSYERHNEQFF
CDR3 DNA: TGTGCCAGCAGTTACGAACGACACAATGAGCAGTTCTTC

V gene: TRBV27
clone size: -
D gene: -
J gene: TRBJ2-5
CDR3 protein: CASSSSSARETQYF
CDR3 DNA: TGTGCCAGCAGCTCCTCCAGTGCCAGAGAGACCCAGTACTTC

V gene: TRBV20-1
clone size: few
D gene: -
J gene: TRBJ1-2
CDR3 protein: CSVSFPYGYTF
CDR3 DNA: TGCAGTGTCTCATTCCCTTATGGCTACACCTTC

V gene: TRBV18
clone size: few
D gene: -
J gene: TRBJ2-3
CDR3 protein: CASSPPGSTDTQYF
CDR3 DNA: TGTGCCAGCTCACCACCGGGTAGCACAGATACGCAGTATTTT

V gene: TRBV29-1
clone size: -
D gene: -
J gene: TRBJ2-3
CDR3 protein: CSVETGASSTDTQYF
CDR3 DNA: TGCAGCGTTGAGACGGGCGCGTCTAGCACAGATACGCAGTATTTT

V gene: TRBV10-3
clone size: -
D gene: TRBD1
J gene: TRBJ1-3
CDR3 protein: CAISESPGGVSGNTIYF
CDR3 DNA: TGTGCCATCAGTGAGTCGCCAGGGGGTGTTTCTGGAAACACCATATATTTT

V gene: TRBV12-3/TRBV12-4
clone size: many
D gene: TRBD1
J gene: TRBJ2-1
CDR3 protein: CASTHSGTVVGEQFF
CDR3 DNA: TGTGCCAGCACCCACTCAGGGACAGTGGTAGGGGAGCAGTTCTTC

V gene: TRBV25-1
clone size: few
D gene: -
J gene: TRBJ2-1
CDR3 protein: CASSDPRARATYNEQFF
CDR3 DNA: TGTGCCAGCAGTGATCCCCGGGCGCGGGCCACCTACAATGAGCAGTTCTTC

V gene: TRBV5-1
clone size: many
D gene: -
J gene: TRBJ1-1
CDR3 protein: CASSNPNGERTEAFF
CDR3 DNA: TGCGCCAGCAGCAACCCCAACGGTGAGAGAACTGAAGCTTTCTTT